These T cell receptor beta chains were read from a single sample in a study of a mutant IDH1 vaccine in newly diagnosed glioma. The data were produced by immunoSEQ multiplex PCR, yet TCRdb's version contains in-frame clones alone and is incomplete. The sample shows some 38,000 clones, 80% to 90% of them seen only once. Their recognized antigens are unknown. This specimen consisted of PBMCs, obtained from a glioma patient whose treatment included an IDH1 peptide vaccine. The receptors originated from a man aged 40-49 years with glioma. Each CDR3 is given with its conserved first and last residue. A D gene is named only where the DNA matches it firmly. Size is omitted from some rows. Given values are once, few, many or a class for expanded clones.

clone_size	v_call	d_call	cdr3_length	j_call	cdr3_aa	cdr3_nt
once	TRBV5-4	TRBD1	15	TRBJ1-2	CASSTPDREGYGYTF	TGTGCCAGCAGCACGCCCGACAGGGAGGGCTATGGCTACACCTTC
.	TRBV10-3	.	13	TRBJ2-7	CAITSDHSYEQYF	TGTGCCATCACCTCAGACCACTCCTACGAGCAGTACTTC
.	TRBV6-1	.	14	TRBJ2-7	CASRQWGTTYEQYF	TGTGCCAGCAGGCAGTGGGGGACGACCTACGAGCAGTACTTC
.	TRBV6-6	.	14	TRBJ1-2	CATLKGQGGYGYTF	TGTGCCACCCTGAAGGGGCAGGGCGGTTATGGCTACACCTTC
.	TRBV5-1	.	14	TRBJ1-4	CASSLGDQREKLFF	TGCGCCAGCAGCTTGGGGGACCAGAGAGAAAAACTGTTTTTT
.	TRBV6-5	.	15	TRBJ2-7	CASSYARGLTYEQYF	TGTGCCAGCAGTTACGCCCGGGGGCTGACCTACGAGCAGTACTTC
.	TRBV7-2	.	11	TRBJ2-1	CASSTAQKQFF	TGTGCCAGCAGCACAGCACAAAAGCAGTTCTTC
.	TRBV5-1	TRBD2	20	TRBJ2-7	CASSLPTNRTSGGKLYEQYF	TGCGCCAGCAGCTTGCCGACCAATCGGACTAGCGGGGGCAAACTGTACGAGCAGTACTTC
.	TRBV18	.	15	TRBJ1-6	CASSPPLAGGARLHF	TGTGCCAGCTCACCACCATTGGCGGGAGGGGCCCGTCTCCACTTT
few	TRBV19	.	14	TRBJ1-1	CASSSLLMNTEAFF	TGTGCCAGTAGTTCGCTGCTCATGAACACTGAAGCTTTCTTT
.	TRBV19	TRBD1	18	TRBJ2-1	CASSIDPGPGGHYVEQFF	TGTGCCAGTAGTATAGATCCGGGGCCAGGGGGCCATTACGTTGAGCAGTTCTTC
.	TRBV30	.	14	TRBJ2-5	CAWTPTELQETQYF	TGTGCCTGGACCCCCACGGAGTTACAAGAGACCCAGTACTTC
.	TRBV6-1	TRBD1	17	TRBJ2-7	CASSEALSAGGLYEQYF	TGTGCCAGCAGTGAAGCGCTATCGGCAGGGGGCTTGTACGAGCAGTACTTC
few	TRBV19	TRBD1	15	TRBJ2-2	CASSRRQGGTGELFF	TGTGCCAGTAGTAGACGACAGGGTGGAACCGGGGAGCTGTTTTTT
few	TRBV6-5	TRBD1	15	TRBJ1-1	CASSLVDDRGRGAFF	TGTGCCAGCTCCCTAGTGGATGACAGGGGGCGCGGAGCTTTCTTT
.	TRBV9	TRBD2	16	TRBJ2-5	CASSVGIAGGQETQYF	TGTGCCAGCAGCGTAGGGATAGCGGGGGGGCAAGAGACCCAGTACTTC
.	TRBV11-2	TRBD2	15	TRBJ2-1	CASSPRGGGKNEQFF	TGTGCCAGCAGCCCCCGGGGCGGGGGGAAAAATGAGCAGTTCTTC
.	TRBV5-8	TRBD2	14	TRBJ2-5	CASSGRTRGETQYF	TGTGCCAGCAGCGGGAGGACTAGGGGAGAGACCCAGTACTTC
.	TRBV11-3	TRBD2	15	TRBJ2-7	CASSLTSGGSYEQYF	TGTGCCAGCAGCTTAACTAGCGGGGGCTCCTACGAGCAGTACTTC
.	TRBV12-5	.	12	TRBJ2-1	CASGLGQDEQFF	TGTGCTAGTGGTTTGGGCCAGGATGAGCAGTTCTTC
.	TRBV6-4	TRBD1	15	TRBJ2-1	CASSERDSSYNEQFF	TGTGCCAGCAGTGAAAGGGACAGCTCCTACAATGAGCAGTTCTTC
once	TRBV7-6	.	15	TRBJ1-5	CASSLEPRANQPQHF	TGTGCCAGCAGCTTAGAGCCAAGAGCCAATCAGCCCCAGCATTTT
.	TRBV18	.	13	TRBJ2-7	CASSLGQEREQYF	TGTGCCAGCTCACTTGGACAAGAACGCGAGCAGTACTTC
.	TRBV30	.	12	TRBJ2-7	CAWSVVGSEQYF	TGTGCCTGGAGTGTAGTAGGGAGCGAGCAGTACTTC
.	TRBV10-3	.	12	TRBJ2-5	CAISGDGETQYF	TGTGCCATCAGTGGGGATGGCGAGACCCAGTACTTC
few	TRBV14	.	14	TRBJ2-7	CASSRRETAYEQYF	TGTGCCAGCAGCCGACGGGAGACAGCCTACGAGCAGTACTTC
.	TRBV5-1	TRBD2	16	TRBJ2-3	CASSSGLAGATDTQYF	TGCGCCAGCAGCTCCGGACTAGCGGGGGCCACAGATACGCAGTATTTT
once	TRBV7-6	.	13	TRBJ2-5	CASSPWERETQYF	TGTGCCAGCAGCCCATGGGAGCGAGAGACCCAGTACTTC
few	TRBV11-2	.	13	TRBJ2-3	CASSLAGTDTQYF	TGTGCCAGCAGCTTAGCAGGCACAGATACGCAGTATTTT
.	TRBV13	TRBD2	16	TRBJ2-3	CASRAIGLAGEGTQYF	TGTGCCAGCAGGGCTATCGGACTAGCGGGAGAAGGTACGCAGTATTTT
.	TRBV5-6	.	12	TRBJ1-4	CASSLDLTFAFF	TGTGCCAGCAGCTTGGATCTAACCTTCGCGTTTTTT
once	TRBV4-3	.	15	TRBJ2-5	CASSQEWQDQETQYF	TGCGCCAGCAGCCAAGAGTGGCAAGACCAAGAGACCCAGTACTTC
.	TRBV4-3	.	16	TRBJ2-5	CASSPALQGPQETQYF	TGCGCCAGCAGCCCAGCCCTACAGGGACCCCAAGAGACCCAGTACTTC
.	TRBV9	TRBD1	14	TRBJ2-7	CASSAGTGAGEQYF	TGTGCCAGCAGCGCCGGGACAGGGGCAGGCGAGCAGTACTTC
.	TRBV7-2	TRBD1	17	TRBJ2-5	CASSLTLTRGRGETQYF	TGTGCCAGCAGCTTAACGCTTACCAGGGGGCGCGGGGAGACCCAGTACTTC
.	TRBV29-1	TRBD2	19	TRBJ2-7	CSVVSFGTSGRVGEYEQYF	TGCAGCGTTGTATCCTTTGGGACTAGCGGGAGGGTGGGGGAATACGAGCAGTACTTC
.	TRBV28	.	13	TRBJ1-1	CASSLSAGQEAFF	TGTGCCAGCAGTTTATCGGCTGGCCAAGAAGCTTTCTTT
.	TRBV2	.	15	TRBJ2-7	CASSEAGGSSYEQYF	TGTGCCAGCAGTGAAGCAGGGGGAAGCTCCTACGAGCAGTACTTC
.	TRBV5-6	TRBD2	16	TRBJ2-3	CASSLERREGQDTQYF	TGTGCCAGCAGCTTGGAGAGGCGGGAGGGCCAAGATACGCAGTATTTT
once	TRBV5-8	TRBD2	17	TRBJ2-1	CASSLLGTSGSKGEQFF	TGTGCCAGCAGCTTGCTGGGGACTAGCGGGTCCAAGGGGGAGCAGTTCTTC
.	TRBV5-4	.	14	TRBJ1-2	CASSLGGLGYGYTF	TGTGCCAGCAGCTTGGGGGGGCTCGGCTATGGCTACACCTTC
.	TRBV7-2	.	16	TRBJ2-7	CASSLNLIQGSHEQYF	TGTGCCAGCAGCTTAAACTTAATTCAGGGTTCCCACGAGCAGTACTTC
.	TRBV19	TRBD1	15	TRBJ1-6	CASSIRDRGNSPLHF	TGTGCCAGTAGTATCCGGGACAGGGGAAACTCACCCCTCCACTTT
few	TRBV30	TRBD1	16	TRBJ1-4	CAWYRGRVGGNEKLFF	TGTGCCTGGTATAGGGGGCGCGTTGGGGGAAATGAAAAACTGTTTTTT
.	TRBV14	.	13	TRBJ2-2	CASSQGNAGELFF	TGTGCCAGCAGCCAAGGGAACGCCGGGGAGCTGTTTTTT
.	TRBV9	.	10	TRBJ2-7	CARLAYEQYF	TGTGCCAGACTAGCCTACGAGCAGTACTTC
.	TRBV5-6	TRBD1	13	TRBJ2-1	CASSLGQGNEQFF	TGTGCCAGCAGCTTAGGACAGGGGAATGAGCAGTTCTTC
.	TRBV10-3	TRBD1	14	TRBJ2-5	CAISLQGASETQYF	TGTGCCATCAGTTTACAGGGGGCCTCAGAGACCCAGTACTTC
.	TRBV20-1	.	10	TRBJ1-6	CSAGPSPLHF	TGCAGTGCTGGCCCTTCACCCCTCCACTTT
.	TRBV18	TRBD2	14	TRBJ2-3	CASSTGTSADTQYF	TGTGCCAGCTCAACCGGGACTAGCGCAGATACGCAGTATTTT
.	TRBV6-4	TRBD1	20	TRBJ2-4	CASSEWTGGEGSLAKNIQYF	TGTGCCAGCAGTGAATGGACAGGGGGCGAGGGGAGTCTAGCCAAAAACATTCAGTACTTC
.	TRBV5-4	TRBD1	15	TRBJ2-5	CASSLVSGGDGTQYF	TGTGCCAGCAGCTTAGTATCAGGGGGTGACGGGACCCAGTACTTC
.	TRBV6-5	.	15	TRBJ1-2	CASSSFREGRSGYTF	TGTGCCAGCAGTTCCTTCAGGGAAGGGCGGAGCGGCTACACCTTC